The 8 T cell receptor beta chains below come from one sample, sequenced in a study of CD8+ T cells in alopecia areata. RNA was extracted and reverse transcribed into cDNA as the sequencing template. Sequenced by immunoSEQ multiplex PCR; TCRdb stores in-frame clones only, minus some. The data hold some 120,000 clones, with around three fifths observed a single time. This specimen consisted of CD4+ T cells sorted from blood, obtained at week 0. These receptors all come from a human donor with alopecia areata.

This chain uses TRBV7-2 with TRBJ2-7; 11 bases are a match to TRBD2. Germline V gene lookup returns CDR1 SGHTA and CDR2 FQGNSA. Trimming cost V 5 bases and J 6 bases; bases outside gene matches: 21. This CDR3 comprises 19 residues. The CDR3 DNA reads TGTGCCAGCAGCCCCAGGGACAGGGCGGTAGCGGGAGGGTCTAGCGAGCAGTACTTC. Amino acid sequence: CASSPRDRAVAGGSSEQYF.

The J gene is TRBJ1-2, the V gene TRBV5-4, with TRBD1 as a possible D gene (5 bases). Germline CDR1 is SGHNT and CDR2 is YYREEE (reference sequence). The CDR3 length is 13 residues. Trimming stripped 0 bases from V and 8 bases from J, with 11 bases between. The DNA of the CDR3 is TGTGCCAGCAGCTTGGCTGGGGGGAGCGGCTACACCTTC. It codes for CASSLAGGSGYTF.

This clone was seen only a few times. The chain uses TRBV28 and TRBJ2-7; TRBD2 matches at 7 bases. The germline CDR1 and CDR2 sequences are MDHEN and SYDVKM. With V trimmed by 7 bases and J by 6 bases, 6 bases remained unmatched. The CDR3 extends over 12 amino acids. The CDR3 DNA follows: TGTGCCAGCACGGCGGGGGAGGGCGAGCAGTACTTC. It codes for CASTAGEGEQYF. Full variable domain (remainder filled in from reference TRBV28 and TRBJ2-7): DVKVTQSSRYLVKRTGEKVFLECVQDMDHENMFWYRQDPGLGLRLIYFSYDVKMKEKGDIPEGYSVSREKKERFSLILESASTNQTSMYLCASTAGEGEQYFGPGTRLTVT.

For the CDR3, the DNA is TGTGCCTGGAGTGGGGGGTACCAAGAGACCCAGTACTTC. Translating gives CAWSGGYQETQYF. V and J are TRBV30 and TRBJ2-5; TRBD1 or TRBD2 may be the D gene (5 bases each). The ends were cut back, 1 base at V and 0 bases at J, with 6 bases in the middle. The CDR3 covers 13 residues. The germline CDR1 and CDR2 sequences are GTSNPN and SVGIG (reference sequence).

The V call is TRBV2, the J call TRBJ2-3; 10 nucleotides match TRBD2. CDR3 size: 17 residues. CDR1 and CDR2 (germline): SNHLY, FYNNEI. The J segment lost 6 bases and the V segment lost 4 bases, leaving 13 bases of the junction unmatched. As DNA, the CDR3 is TGTGCCAGCAGTGTGGTAGCGGGAGGTACTGAGCAGGATACGCAGTATTTT. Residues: CASSVVAGGTEQDTQYF.

CDR3 coding DNA: TGTGCCAGCAGTTTACTAGCGGGAGAACACGAGCAGTACTTC. This encodes CASSLLAGEHEQYF. The rearrangement joins TRBV28 to TRBJ2-7; TRBD2 aligns across 10 bases. The CDR3 is made up of 14 amino acids. Germline V gene sequence: CDR1 MDHEN, CDR2 SYDVKM. Losses at the gene ends were 2 bases for V and 5 bases for J; bases not matched to a gene: 3.

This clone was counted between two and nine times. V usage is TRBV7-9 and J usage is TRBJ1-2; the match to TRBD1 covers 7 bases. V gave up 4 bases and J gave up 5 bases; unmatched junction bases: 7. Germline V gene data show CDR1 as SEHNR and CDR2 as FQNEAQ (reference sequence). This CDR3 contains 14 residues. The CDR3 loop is CASSWSQGGYGYTF. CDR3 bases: TGTGCCAGCAGCTGGAGCCAGGGGGGATATGGCTACACCTTC.

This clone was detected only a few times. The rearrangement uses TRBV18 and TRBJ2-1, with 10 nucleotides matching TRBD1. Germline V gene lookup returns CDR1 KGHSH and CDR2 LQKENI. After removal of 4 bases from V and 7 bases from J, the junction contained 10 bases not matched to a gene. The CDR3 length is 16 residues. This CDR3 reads CASSLETGGFGNEQFF. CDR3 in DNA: TGTGCCAGCTCACTGGAGACAGGGGGCTTCGGTAATGAGCAGTTCTTC.